A single sample gave rise to the 27 T cell receptor beta chains below, sequenced in a study of response to subunit inactivated influenza vaccine. TCRdb re-analysed the RT-PCR reads in MiXCR, keeping a single row per CDR3 protein. Seen here are 600,000 to 850,000 distinct CDR3 sequences, around 15% observed once, and the top ten hold less than 9%. The sequencing used PBMCs from blood, collected around 15 days before vaccination. These receptors were obtained from a man aged 50 to 59 who received an inactivated influenza vaccine.

Only a few counts were recorded for this clonotype. Here the CDR3 DNA reads TGTGCCAGCAGCGCCCGGACGGGTAATTCACCCCTCCACTTT. It translates to CASSARTGNSPLHF. The chain is built from TRBV27 and TRBJ1-6; D is unresolved. Trimming cost V 6 bases and J 6 bases, with 12 bases left between them. In germline, CDR1 is MNHEY, CDR2 SMNVEV (reference sequence). The CDR3 loop spans 14 amino acids.

This clonotype was counted a single time. This sequence joins TRBV4-3 and TRBJ2-7, with 10 bases fitting TRBD1. This CDR3 is 16 amino acids long. CDR1 is LGHNA and CDR2 is YSLEER in the germline V gene. Losses at the gene ends were 3 bases for V and 4 bases for J; bases not matched to a gene: 9. The CDR3 loop reads CASSQGTGTGEYEQYF. In DNA, the CDR3 is TGCGCCAGCAGCCAGGGGACCGGGACAGGGGAGTACGAGCAGTACTTC.

This clonotype was picked up many times. The chain recombines TRBV6-6 with TRBJ1-2, with a tentative D call TRBD1 (6 bases). From germline, CDR1 is MNHNY and CDR2 SVGAGI (reference sequence). The CDR3 contains 13 residues. The V end lost 0 bases, the J end lost 8 bases, and 10 bases lay between the germline ends. Written as DNA, the CDR3 is TGTGCCAGCAGTTACTCACAGGGTGAGGGCTACACCTTC. Translated, it gives CASSYSQGEGYTF.

This clonotype was counted at least ten times. The rearrangement links TRBV4-2 to TRBJ2-2; D may match TRBD1 or TRBD2 (6 bases each). CDR1 and CDR2 from the germline V gene are LGHNA and YNFKEQ. CDR3 size: 15 residues. V was shortened by 0 bases and J by 6 bases, with 11 bases between the two germline ends. DNA of the CDR3: TGTGCCAGCAGCCAAGAAAGAAGGGGGGCCGGGGAGCTGTTTTTT. It codes for CASSQERRGAGELFF.

There are a few counts of this clonotype. The genes are TRBV12-3 or TRBV12-4 and TRBJ1-2; D not certain. V gave up 5 bases and J gave up 8 bases, with 15 bases separating them. The CDR3 covers 13 residues. This CDR3 reads CASSRAPLEGYTF. The CDR3 DNA is TGTGCCAGCAGTCGAGCCCCATTAGAAGGCTACACCTTC.

V and J are TRBV20-1 and TRBJ2-7; TRBD2 agrees at 8 bases. Per germline, CDR1 DFQATT and CDR2 SNEGSKA (reference sequence). CDR3 length: 14 residues. V shed 7 bases, J shed 5 bases, and the junction held 13 bases outside the gene matches. The CDR3 DNA is TGCAGTGAAACCTTAGCGGGACCGAGCCACGAGCAGTACTTC. This encodes CSETLAGPSHEQYF.

The chain carries TRBV28 and TRBJ1-5; D is ambiguous. The germline V gene has CDR1 MDHEN and CDR2 SYDVKM. The CDR3 consists of 13 residues. V lost 3 bases to trimming and J lost 4 bases, with 7 bases between them. The CDR3 DNA reads TGTGCCAGCAGTTTGTACCAGAATCAGCCCCAGCATTTT. Amino acid sequence: CASSLYQNQPQHF.

This clonotype was seen a handful of times. The rearrangement links TRBV5-4 to TRBJ2-5; 12 nucleotides agree with TRBD2. The CDR3 is made up of 16 amino acids. V shed 3 bases, J shed 3 bases, and the junction held 6 bases outside the gene matches. Germline V gene lookup returns CDR1 SGHNT and CDR2 YYREEE (reference sequence). CDR3: CASSSRTSGDKETQYF. The CDR3 bases are TGTGCCAGCAGCTCAAGGACTAGCGGGGATAAAGAGACCCAGTACTTC. Combining the CDR3 with reference TRBV5-4 and TRBJ2-5 gives the whole variable domain ETGVTQSPTHLIKTRGQQVTLRCSSQSGHNTVSWYQQALGQGPQFIFQYYREEENGRGNFPPRFSGLQFPNYSSELNVNALELDDSALYLCASSSRTSGDKETQYFGPGTRLLVL.

In this sample, this clonotype turned up many times. This chain uses TRBV25-1 with TRBJ2-2; no definite D call. This CDR3 has 12 residues. V lost 9 bases and J lost 6, with 11 bases in between. CDR1 is MGHDK, CDR2 SYGVNS, per germline. The CDR3 sequence is CASESEPGELFF. Here the CDR3 DNA reads TGTGCCAGTGAATCAGAGCCCGGGGAGCTGTTTTTT. Based on the CDR3 plus reference TRBV25-1 and TRBJ2-2, the full variable domain is EADIYQTPRYLVIGTGKKITLECSQTMGHDKMYWYQQDPGMELHLIHYSYGVNSTEKGDLSSESTVSRIRTEHFPLTLESARPSHTSQYLCASESEPGELFFGEGSRLTVL.

CDR3 in DNA: TGTGCCAGCAGTGAATTCGGGGGTTCCTACAATGAGCAGTTCTTC. It translates to CASSEFGGSYNEQFF. The gene calls are TRBV25-1 and TRBJ2-1; D might be TRBD2 (6 bases). The V gene's germline CDR1 is MGHDK and CDR2 SYGVNS. There are 15 residues in the CDR3. V dropped 1 base and J dropped 1 base, with 8 bases sitting between them.

This clonotype was detected a few times. The gene calls are TRBV28 and TRBJ2-7; maybe TRBD1 (6 bases). Trimming took off 5 bases at V and 2 bases at J, with 13 bases between the two ends. Germline V gene lookup returns CDR1 MDHEN and CDR2 SYDVKM. The CDR3 loop spans 14 amino acids. The chain's CDR3 is CASSIAGQTYEQYF. CDR3 sequence (DNA): TGTGCCAGCAGTATCGCCGGACAGACCTACGAGCAGTACTTC.

Only a few counts were recorded for this clonotype. The V and J genes are TRBV7-8 and TRBJ2-3, with no clear D. The V end lost 6 bases, the J end lost 2 bases, and 15 bases lay between the germline ends. Germline loops: CDR1 SGHVS, CDR2 FQNEAQ. This CDR3 has 15 amino acids. CDR3 loop: CASRARGENTDTQYF. CDR3 bases: TGTGCCAGCAGGGCTCGAGGAGAAAACACAGATACGCAGTATTTT.

This clonotype was picked up a small number of times. The rearrangement joins TRBV9 to TRBJ2-4; 9 nucleotides match TRBD1. Per the germline V gene, CDR1 is SGDLS and CDR2 is YYNGEE. Trimming cost V 4 bases and J 6 bases; bases outside gene matches: 5. CDR3 length equals 14 residues. The CDR3 sequence: CASSSDRGGNIQYF. DNA for the CDR3: TGTGCCAGCAGCTCGGACAGGGGAGGAAACATTCAGTACTTC.

V gene TRBV7-8 combines with J gene TRBJ2-1; 9 bases map to TRBD2. The CDR3 loop spans 16 amino acids. Germline V gives CDR1 SGHVS, CDR2 FQNEAQ. V dropped 3 bases and J dropped 0; count of bases not matched to a gene: 3. This chain's CDR3 is CASSFPAGGSYNEQFF. CDR3 DNA: TGTGCCAGCAGCTTCCCAGCGGGGGGCTCCTACAATGAGCAGTTCTTC.

The genes are TRBV4-2 and TRBJ2-1; tentatively, D is TRBD2 (5 bases). The germline CDR1 and CDR2 sequences are LGHNA and YNFKEQ. V was pared by 1 base and J by 0 bases, with 13 bases between. The CDR3 spans 17 residues. CDR3 in DNA: TGTGCCAGCAGCCAAGCAGGACTCCTTGGCTCCTACAATGAGCAGTTCTTC. It translates to CASSQAGLLGSYNEQFF.

This clonotype was recorded at least ten times. The V call is TRBV29-1, the J call TRBJ2-7; D is possibly TRBD1 or TRBD2 (7 bases each). CDR1 and CDR2 (germline): SQVTM, ANQGSEA. Trimming cost V 0 bases and J 4 bases, with 22 bases left between them. The CDR3 totals 17 residues. DNA for the CDR3: TGCAGCGTTGAAGATAAAACAGGGGAGGGTCTGGCGTACGAGCAGTACTTC. It specifies CSVEDKTGEGLAYEQYF.

The chain combines TRBV20-1 with TRBJ2-2; D ambiguous. CDR1 and CDR2 from the germline V gene are DFQATT and SNEGSKA (reference sequence). The CDR3 covers 14 residues. Between the trimmed V and J ends, which lost 5 bases and 1 base, there was a span of 11 bases. In DNA, the CDR3 is TGCAGTGCTCGGCCAGGTGTGAACACCGGGGAGCTGTTTTTT. Amino acids: CSARPGVNTGELFF.

The CDR3, as DNA: TGTGCCAGCAGCGGGAGGACTAGCGACACAGCGGCGGATGAGCAGTTCTTC. Its translation: CASSGRTSDTAADEQFF. The J gene is TRBJ2-1, the V gene TRBV5-4; 9 bases line up with TRBD2. The CDR3 is 17 amino acids. V dropped 4 bases and J dropped 8; count of bases not matched to a gene: 16. Germline loops: CDR1 SGHNT, CDR2 YYREEE (reference sequence).

This chain links TRBV5-6 with TRBJ2-7, with D possibly being TRBD2 (6 bases). The CDR3 sequence is 14 residues long. CDR1 and CDR2 from the germline V gene are SGHDT and YYEEEE. V lost 3 bases to trimming and J lost 5 bases, with 15 bases between them. CDR3 sequence reads: CASSYNPGEDEQYF. The CDR3 coding sequence is TGTGCCAGCAGCTACAACCCGGGGGAGGACGAGCAGTACTTC.

This clonotype has only a few counts. J is TRBJ2-7 and V is TRBV6-2 or TRBV6-3; 9 positions match TRBD1. The CDR3 sequence is 18 residues long. Germline-derived CDR1 and CDR2 are MNHEY and SVGEGT. V dropped 0 bases and J dropped 2; count of bases not matched to a gene: 11. CDR3 sequence reads: CASSYSGLSGQGPYEQYF. DNA for the CDR3: TGTGCCAGCAGTTACTCGGGGTTGTCGGGACAGGGTCCCTACGAGCAGTACTTC.

V and J are TRBV20-1 and TRBJ2-7; 11 bases agree with TRBD2. Germline CDR1 is DFQATT and CDR2 is SNEGSKA (reference sequence). This CDR3 is built from 12 residues. V trimming: 7 bases; J trimming: 7 bases; junction bases outside the gene matches: 6. Written as DNA, the CDR3 is TGCAGTGTTAGCGGGAGGGTCGGGGAGCAGTACTTC. Translation gives CSVSGRVGEQYF.

As DNA, the CDR3 is TGTGCCATCAGCACCGGTGGGGGGGCGGATGGCTACACCTTC. Translating it yields CAISTGGGADGYTF. This chain links TRBV10-3 with TRBJ1-2; a possible D gene is TRBD1 (6 bases). The germline gives CDR1 ENHRY, CDR2 SYGVKD. The V gene lost 6 bases and the J gene lost 6 bases, with 17 bases spanning the gap. The CDR3 sequence is 14 residues long.

The sample holds a few counts of this clonotype. The chain has TRBV6-2 or TRBV6-3 and TRBJ2-1; 10 bases are shared with TRBD1. The length of the CDR3 is 15 residues. Germline CDR1 and CDR2: MNHEY and SVGEGT. The trim removed 6 bases at V and 4 bases at J, leaving 6 bases unmatched. The CDR3 region has the DNA TGTGCCAGCAGGTGGGGACAGGGGAGTTACAATGAGCAGTTCTTC. Translation: CASRWGQGSYNEQFF.

This clonotype was seen a few times. The chain employs TRBV21-1 and TRBJ2-3; the listed D gene, TRBD2, was not tested against the DNA. TRBV21-1 is designated a pseudogene. The CDR3 length is 16 residues. The CDR3 sequence: CASNSKVREATDTQYF. CDR3 nucleotide sequence: TGTGCCAGCAACTCAAAGGTGCGGGAGGCCACAGATACGCAGTATTTT.

This clonotype has at least ten counts. The chain uses TRBV28 and TRBJ1-3; D gene uncertain. In germline, CDR1 is MDHEN, CDR2 SYDVKM. There are 15 residues in the CDR3. Trimming cost V 3 bases and J 6 bases, with 15 bases left between them. The CDR3 reads CASSFSRTVQNTIYF. The DNA of the CDR3 is TGTGCCAGCAGTTTTTCCCGTACAGTCCAAAACACCATATATTTT. Supplemented by reference TRBV28 and TRBJ1-3, the full variable domain reads DVKVTQSSRYLVKRTGEKVFLECVQDMDHENMFWYRQDPGLGLRLIYFSYDVKMKEKGDIPEGYSVSREKKERFSLILESASTNQTSMYLCASSFSRTVQNTIYFGEGSWLTVV.

With regard to this clonotype: A read error may produce the germline difference seen at one junction end. V gene TRBV9 combines with J gene TRBJ2-1; possibly TRBD2 for D (5 bases). This CDR3 is built from 16 residues. The V gene's germline CDR1 is SGDLS and CDR2 YYNGEE. The CDR3 nucleotides read TGTGCCAGCAGCTTTTCTCCAAGGGAGTCCTACAATGAGCAGCTCTTC. Protein: CASSFSPRESYNEQLF.

This clonotype has a handful of counts. This chain uses TRBV30 with TRBJ2-1, with a possible D match to TRBD1 (5 bases). The CDR3 is 16 amino acids. The germline CDR1 and CDR2 sequences are GTSNPN and SVGIG (reference sequence). Trimming removed 2 bases at V and 7 bases at J, with 21 bases between. The DNA for the CDR3 is TGTGCCTGGAGTTTCCAGGGCCAAAAGCCCGGAAATGAGCAGTTCTTC. Amino acids: CAWSFQGQKPGNEQFF.